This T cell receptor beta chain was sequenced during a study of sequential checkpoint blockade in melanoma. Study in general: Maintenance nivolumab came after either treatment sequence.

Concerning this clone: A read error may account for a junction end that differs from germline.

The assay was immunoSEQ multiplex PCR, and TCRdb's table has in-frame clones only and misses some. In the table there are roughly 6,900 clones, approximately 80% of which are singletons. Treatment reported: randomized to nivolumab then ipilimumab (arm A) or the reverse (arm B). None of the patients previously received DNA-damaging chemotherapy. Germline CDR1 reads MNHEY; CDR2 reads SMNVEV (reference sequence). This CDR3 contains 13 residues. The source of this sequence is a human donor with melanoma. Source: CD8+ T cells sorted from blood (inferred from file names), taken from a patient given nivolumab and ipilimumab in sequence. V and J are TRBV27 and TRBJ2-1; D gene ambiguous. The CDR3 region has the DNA TGTGCCAGCAGCTTATCTCTCCGCAATGAGCAGTTCTTC. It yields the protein CASSLSLRNEQFF.